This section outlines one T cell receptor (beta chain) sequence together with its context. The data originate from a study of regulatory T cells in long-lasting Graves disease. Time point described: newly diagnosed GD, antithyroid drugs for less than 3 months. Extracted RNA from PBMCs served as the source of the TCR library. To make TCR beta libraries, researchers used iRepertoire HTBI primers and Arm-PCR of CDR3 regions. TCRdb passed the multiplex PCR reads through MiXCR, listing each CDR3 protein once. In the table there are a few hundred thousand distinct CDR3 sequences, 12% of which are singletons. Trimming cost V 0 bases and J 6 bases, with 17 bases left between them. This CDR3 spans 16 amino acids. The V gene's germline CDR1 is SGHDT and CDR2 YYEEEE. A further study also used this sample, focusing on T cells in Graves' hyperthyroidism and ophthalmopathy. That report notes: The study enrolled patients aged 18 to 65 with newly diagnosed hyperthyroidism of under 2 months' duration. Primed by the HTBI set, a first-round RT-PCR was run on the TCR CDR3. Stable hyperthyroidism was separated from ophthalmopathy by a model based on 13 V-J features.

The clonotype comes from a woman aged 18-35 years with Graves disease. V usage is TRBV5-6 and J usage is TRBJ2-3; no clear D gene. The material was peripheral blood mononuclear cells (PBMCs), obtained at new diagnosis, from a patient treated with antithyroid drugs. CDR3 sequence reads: CASSLDLRVEIDTQYF. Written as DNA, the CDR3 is TGTGCCAGCAGCTTGGATCTCCGGGTTGAGATTGATACGCAGTATTTT.